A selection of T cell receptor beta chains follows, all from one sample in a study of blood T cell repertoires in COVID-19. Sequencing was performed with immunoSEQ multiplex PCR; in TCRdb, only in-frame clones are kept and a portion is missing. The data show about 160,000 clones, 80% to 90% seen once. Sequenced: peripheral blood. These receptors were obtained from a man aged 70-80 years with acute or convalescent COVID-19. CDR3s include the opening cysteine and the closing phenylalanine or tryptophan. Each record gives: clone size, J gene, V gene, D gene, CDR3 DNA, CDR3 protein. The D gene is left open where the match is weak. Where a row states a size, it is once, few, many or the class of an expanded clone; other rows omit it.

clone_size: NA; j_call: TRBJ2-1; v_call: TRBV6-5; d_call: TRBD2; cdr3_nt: TGTGCCAGCAGTTGGGGACTAGCGGGAGACAATGAGCAGTTCTTC; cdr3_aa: CASSWGLAGDNEQFF
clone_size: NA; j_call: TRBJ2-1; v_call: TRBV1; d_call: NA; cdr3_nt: TGCACCAGCAGCCAAGCCTTGCTAGCGGGCTTATACAATGAGCAGTTCTTC; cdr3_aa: CTSSQALLAGLYNEQFF
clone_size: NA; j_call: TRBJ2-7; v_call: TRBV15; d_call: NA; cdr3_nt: TGTGCCACCAGCAGAGATCTCAGGGCCTACGAGCAGTACTTC; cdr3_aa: CATSRDLRAYEQYF
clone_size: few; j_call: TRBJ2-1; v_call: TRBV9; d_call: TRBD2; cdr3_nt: TGTGCCAGCAGCGTAGGGACTAGCGGGCTCAATGAGCAGTTCTTC; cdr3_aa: CASSVGTSGLNEQFF
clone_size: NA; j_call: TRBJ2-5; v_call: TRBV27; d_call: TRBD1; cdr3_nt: TGTGCCAGCAGTTTAATGGGGGACAGGGAAGAGACCCAGTACTTC; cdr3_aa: CASSLMGDREETQYF
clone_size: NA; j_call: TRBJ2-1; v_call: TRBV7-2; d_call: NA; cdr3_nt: TGTGCCAGCAGCTTAGTAGGAGCGGGCGTTTACAATGAGCAGTTCTTC; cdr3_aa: CASSLVGAGVYNEQFF
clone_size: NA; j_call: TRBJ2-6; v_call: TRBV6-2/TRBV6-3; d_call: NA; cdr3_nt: TGTGCCAGCAGCAGTCAGGGTCCCTCTGGGGCCAACGTCCTGACTTTC; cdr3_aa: CASSSQGPSGANVLTF
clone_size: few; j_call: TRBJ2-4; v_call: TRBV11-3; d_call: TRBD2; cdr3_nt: TGTGCCAGCGTCCCCGGGACTAGCGGGAGTCGGGGGAACATTCAGTACTTC; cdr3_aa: CASVPGTSGSRGNIQYF
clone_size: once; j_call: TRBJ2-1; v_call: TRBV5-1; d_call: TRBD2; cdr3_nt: TGCGCCAGCAGCTTGGAGACTAGCGTGCGGTTCTTC; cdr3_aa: CASSLETSVRFF
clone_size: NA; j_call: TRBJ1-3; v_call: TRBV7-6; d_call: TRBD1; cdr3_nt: TGTGCCAGCAGCCTCCTTCCTACAGGGGTGGGAAACACCATATATTTT; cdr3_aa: CASSLLPTGVGNTIYF
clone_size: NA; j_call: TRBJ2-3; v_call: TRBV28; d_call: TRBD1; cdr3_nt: TGTGCCAGCAGTAGAACAGGGGGCGGAGTTACAGATACGCAGTATTTT; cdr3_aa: CASSRTGGGVTDTQYF
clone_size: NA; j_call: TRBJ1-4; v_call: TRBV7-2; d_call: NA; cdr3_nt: TGTGCCAGCAGCTCGGACAGAAGGGAAAAACTGTTTTTT; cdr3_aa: CASSSDRREKLFF
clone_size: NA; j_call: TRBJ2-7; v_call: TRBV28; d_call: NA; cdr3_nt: TGTGCCAGCAGGGACTACTTCGAATACGAGCAGTACTTC; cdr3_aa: CASRDYFEYEQYF
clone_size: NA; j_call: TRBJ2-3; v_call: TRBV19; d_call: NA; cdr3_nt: TGTGCCAGTAGTACCTCCGGTAGCGTGGCAGATACGCAGTATTTT; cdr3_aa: CASSTSGSVADTQYF
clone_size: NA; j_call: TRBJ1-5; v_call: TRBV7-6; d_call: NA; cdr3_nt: TGTGCCAGCAGCCTCCTGGGGGCCCATAGCAATCAGCCCCAGCATTTT; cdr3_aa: CASSLLGAHSNQPQHF
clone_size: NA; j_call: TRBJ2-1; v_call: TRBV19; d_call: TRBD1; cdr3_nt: TGTGCCAGTAGTATAGAGGACAGGGCCTACAATGAGCAGTTCTTC; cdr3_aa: CASSIEDRAYNEQFF
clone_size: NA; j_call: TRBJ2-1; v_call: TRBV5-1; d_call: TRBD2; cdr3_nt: TGCGCCAGCAGCCCTGAAGGGGGACTAGCGGGAATGAAGTTCTTC; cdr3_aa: CASSPEGGLAGMKFF
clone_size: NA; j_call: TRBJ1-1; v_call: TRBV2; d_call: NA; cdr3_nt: TGTGCCAGCAGTGTCCAGGGGATAGGTCAGAACACTGAAGCTTTCTTT; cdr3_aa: CASSVQGIGQNTEAFF
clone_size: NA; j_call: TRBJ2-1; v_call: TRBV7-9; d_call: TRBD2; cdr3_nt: TGTGCCAGCAGCTTAGTTGGACAGGGGGGACTAGCGGGCTACAATGAGCAGTTCTTC; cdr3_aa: CASSLVGQGGLAGYNEQFF
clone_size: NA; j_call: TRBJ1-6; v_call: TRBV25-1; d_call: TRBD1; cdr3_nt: TGTGCCAGCAGTGAAGACAGGACAGGTTCTAATTCACCCCTCCACTTT; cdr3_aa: CASSEDRTGSNSPLHF
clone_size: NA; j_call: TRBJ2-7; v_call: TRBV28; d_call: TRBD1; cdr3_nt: TGTGCCAGCAGTCGCCCCGGGACAGGTTCCTACGAGCAGTACTTC; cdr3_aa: CASSRPGTGSYEQYF
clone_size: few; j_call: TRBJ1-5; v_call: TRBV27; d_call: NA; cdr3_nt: TGTGCCAGCAGTTTGGGGGGTAGGAGCAATCAGCCCCAGCATTTT; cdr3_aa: CASSLGGRSNQPQHF
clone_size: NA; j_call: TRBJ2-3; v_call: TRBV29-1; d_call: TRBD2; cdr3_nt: TGCAGCGTTATCTGGGGACTAGCGGAAAGGGTAGATACGCAGTATTTT; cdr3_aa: CSVIWGLAERVDTQYF